This T cell receptor (beta chain) was captured in a study of blood T cells in healthy people across ages. Germline CDR1 and CDR2: SGDLS and YYNGEE. The junction had 16 bases not matched to a gene; V was cut back by 4 bases and J by 13 bases. The CDR3 is 16 amino acids. With regard to this clonotype: Its antigen is not identified.

With each sample, at least 5 micrograms of total RNA were extracted. General study results and limits: Not knowing donor CMV status may have confounded expanded clonotype changes.

Primed by a sample-barcoded 5' primer and a J-beta primer mix, a second PCR proceeded for roughly 6 to 12 cycles. A tag from a template-switch adaptor with 12 random nucleotides marked each cDNA molecule. TCRdb itself ran the 5' RACE reads through MiXCR, one entry per CDR3 protein. The sample yields 1.5 million to 2 million distinct CDR3 sequences, less than 50% seen once. Sequencing input: blood. The receptor's source is a woman aged 40 to 50 in good health. The chain combines TRBV9 with TRBJ2-4, with 11 bases lining up with TRBD1. The CDR3 DNA reads TGTGCCAGCAGCCGAGATCCGGGACAGGGGGGCAATGAGCAGTACTTC. It specifies CASSRDPGQGGNEQYF.